The present T cell receptor (beta chain) was sequenced within a study of blood T cells in healthy people across ages. Findings and caveats of the study: TCR beta diversity tracked closely with naive T cell percentage.

Combining a sample-barcoded 5' primer with a J-beta primer mix, a second PCR ran for roughly 7 to 12 cycles. A template-switch adaptor that had 12 random nucleotides put a tag on each cDNA molecule. Using its own MiXCR run on the 5' RACE reads, TCRdb lists one record per CDR3 protein. The table records about 1.6 million distinct CDR3 sequences, roughly a third of them present only once. Note on this clonotype: Its cognate antigen is unknown.

Each donor gave approximately 9.5 milliliters of peripheral blood. The germline V gene encodes CDR1 MGHRA and CDR2 YSYEKL. V was shortened by 4 bases and J by 4 bases, with 19 bases between the two germline ends. This CDR3 is 16 amino acids long. The sequenced material came from blood. The chain uses TRBV4-1 and TRBJ1-2; TRBD1 is a possible D gene (6 bases). The TCR was taken from a woman aged 30 to 39 in good health. CDR3 amino acids: CASSRTTGISSYGYTF. The CDR3, as DNA: TGCGCCAGCAGCCGGACAACAGGGATCTCTAGCTATGGCTACACCTTC.